The clone carrying this T cell receptor beta chain came up a few times. Its specificity is not known. In making TCR beta libraries, quantitative 5'-RACE with molecular barcodes was used. From the 5' RACE reads, TCRdb called clonotypes with MiXCR, one entry per CDR3 protein. The sample records about 750,000 distinct CDR3 sequences, 15% to 20% being singletons. The entry originates in a study of CD8 T cells in ankylosing spondylitis. General study results and limits: Characteristic of ankylosing spondylitis blood, it appeared, was a TCR beta motif comprising eight highly homologous variants. Both synovial fluid and blood in reactive arthritis had previously been reported to carry some motif variants.

CDR3 length: 14 residues. Germline V CDR1 and CDR2: DFQATT, SNEGSKA (reference sequence). V was cut by 0 bases and J by 4 bases, with 12 bases left in between. Sequencing was performed on blood, either unsorted or a sorted T cell fraction (not recorded which). The origin of this receptor is a male donor with ankylosing spondylitis. The chain couples TRBV20-1 to TRBJ1-1, with no clear D. This CDR3 reads CSARDGAGSTEAFF. In nucleotides, the CDR3 is TGCAGTGCTAGAGATGGCGCGGGGAGCACTGAAGCTTTCTTT.